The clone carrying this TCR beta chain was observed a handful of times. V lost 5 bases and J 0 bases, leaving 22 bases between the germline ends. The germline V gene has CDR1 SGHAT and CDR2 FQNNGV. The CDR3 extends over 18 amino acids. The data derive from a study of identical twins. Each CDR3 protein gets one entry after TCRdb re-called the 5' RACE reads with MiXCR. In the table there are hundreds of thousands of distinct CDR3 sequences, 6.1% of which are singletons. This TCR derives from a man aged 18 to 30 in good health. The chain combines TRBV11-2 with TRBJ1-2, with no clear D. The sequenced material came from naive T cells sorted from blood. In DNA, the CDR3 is TGTGCCAGCAGCCAGGCCCTATCCAACATTGGCCCTAACTATGGCTACACCTTC. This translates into CASSQALSNIGPNYGYTF.